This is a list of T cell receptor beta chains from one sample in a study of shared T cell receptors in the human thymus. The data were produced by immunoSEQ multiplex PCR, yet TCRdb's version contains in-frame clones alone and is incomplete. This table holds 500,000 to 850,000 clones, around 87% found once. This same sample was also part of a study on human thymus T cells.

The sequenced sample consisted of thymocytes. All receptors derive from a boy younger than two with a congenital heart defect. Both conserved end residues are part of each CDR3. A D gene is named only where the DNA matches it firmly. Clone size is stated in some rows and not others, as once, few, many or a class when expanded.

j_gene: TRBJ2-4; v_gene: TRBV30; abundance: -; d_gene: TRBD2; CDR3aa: CAWNLAGGPLAKNIQYF; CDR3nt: TGTGCCTGGAATCTAGCGGGGGGACCATTAGCCAAAAACATTCAGTACTTC
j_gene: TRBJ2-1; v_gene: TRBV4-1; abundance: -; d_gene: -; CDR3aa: CASSHPAAGNNEQFF; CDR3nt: TGCGCCAGCAGCCATCCGGCGGCGGGAAACAATGAGCAGTTCTTC
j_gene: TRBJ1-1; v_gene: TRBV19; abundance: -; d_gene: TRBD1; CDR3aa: CASSSSGGLFLNTEAFF; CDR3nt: TGTGCCAGTAGTAGTTCAGGGGGCCTTTTTCTGAACACTGAAGCTTTCTTT
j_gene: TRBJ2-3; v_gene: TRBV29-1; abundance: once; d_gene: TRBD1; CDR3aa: CSVFDRGGTDTQYF; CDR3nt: TGCAGCGTCTTCGACAGGGGGGGCACAGATACGCAGTATTTT
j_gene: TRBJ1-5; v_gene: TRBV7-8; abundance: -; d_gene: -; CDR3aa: CASRAGLWAPQHF; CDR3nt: TGTGCCAGCAGAGCGGGTCTTTGGGCGCCCCAGCATTTT
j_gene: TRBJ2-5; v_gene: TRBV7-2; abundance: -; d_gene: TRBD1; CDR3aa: CASQKQGEETQYF; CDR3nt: TGTGCCAGCCAAAAACAGGGGGAAGAGACCCAGTACTTC
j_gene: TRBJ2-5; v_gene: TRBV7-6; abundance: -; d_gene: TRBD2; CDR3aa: CASSFSGTTFQTQYF; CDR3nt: TGTGCCAGCAGCTTTTCCGGGACTACCTTCCAGACCCAGTACTTC
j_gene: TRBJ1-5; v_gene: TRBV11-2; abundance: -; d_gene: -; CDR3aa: CASSLRSDQPQHF; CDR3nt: TGTGCCAGCAGCTTACGCTCAGATCAGCCCCAGCATTTT
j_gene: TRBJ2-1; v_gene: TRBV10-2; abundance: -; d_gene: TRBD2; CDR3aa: CASIGAGIYNEQFF; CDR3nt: TGCGCCAGCATTGGAGCGGGGATCTACAATGAGCAGTTCTTC
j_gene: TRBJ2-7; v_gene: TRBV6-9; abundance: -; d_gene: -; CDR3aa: CASSYSTRGPVGEQYF; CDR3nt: TGTGCCAGCAGTTATTCGACAAGAGGGCCAGTAGGGGAGCAGTACTTC
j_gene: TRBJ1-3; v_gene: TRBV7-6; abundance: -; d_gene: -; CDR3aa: CASSLAGSQGAGNTIYF; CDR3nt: TGTGCCAGCAGCTTAGCAGGATCTCAGGGTGCTGGAAACACCATATATTTT
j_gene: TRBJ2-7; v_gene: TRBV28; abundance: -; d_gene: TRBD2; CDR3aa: CASSMLAGAYEQYF; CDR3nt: TGTGCCAGCAGTATGCTAGCGGGGGCCTACGAGCAGTACTTC
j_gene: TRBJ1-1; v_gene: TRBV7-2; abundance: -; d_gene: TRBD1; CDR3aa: CASSLRQGAIGAFF; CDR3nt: TGTGCCAGCAGCTTAAGGCAGGGGGCGATCGGAGCTTTCTTT
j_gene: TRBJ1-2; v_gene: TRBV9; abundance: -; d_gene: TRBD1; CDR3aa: CASSFPTGGKNGYTF; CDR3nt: TGTGCCAGCAGCTTCCCGACAGGGGGGAAAAATGGCTACACCTTC
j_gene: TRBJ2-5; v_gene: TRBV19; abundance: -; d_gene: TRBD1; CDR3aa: CASGNRSTGLETQYF; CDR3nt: TGTGCCAGTGGTAATCGATCGACAGGGCTAGAGACCCAGTACTTC
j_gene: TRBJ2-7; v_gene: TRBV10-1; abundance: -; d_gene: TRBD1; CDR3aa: CASSSPLQGAMPYEQYF; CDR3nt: TGCGCCAGCAGTTCTCCTCTACAGGGGGCGATGCCCTACGAGCAGTACTTC
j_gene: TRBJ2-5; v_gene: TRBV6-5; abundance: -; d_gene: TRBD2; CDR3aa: CASSPTSGRGETQYF; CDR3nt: TGTGCCAGCAGTCCTACTAGCGGGAGGGGGGAGACCCAGTACTTC
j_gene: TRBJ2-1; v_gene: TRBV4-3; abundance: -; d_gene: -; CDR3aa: CASSPHTRRFF; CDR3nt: TGCGCCAGCAGCCCGCACACGAGGCGGTTCTTC
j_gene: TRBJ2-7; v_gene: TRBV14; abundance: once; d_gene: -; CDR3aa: CASSQDPQVQIGEQYF; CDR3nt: TGTGCCAGCAGCCAAGATCCCCAGGTCCAGATCGGCGAGCAGTACTTC
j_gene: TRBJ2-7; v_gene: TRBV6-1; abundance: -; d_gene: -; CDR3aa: CASSALPTGSSYEQYF; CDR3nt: TGTGCCAGCAGTGCCTTACCGACCGGGAGCTCCTACGAGCAGTACTTC
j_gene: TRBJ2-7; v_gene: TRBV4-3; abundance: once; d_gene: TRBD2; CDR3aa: CASSQEWRQNETSGSYEQYF; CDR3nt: TGCGCCAGCAGCCAAGAGTGGAGACAGAACGAGACTAGCGGGTCGTACGAGCAGTACTTC
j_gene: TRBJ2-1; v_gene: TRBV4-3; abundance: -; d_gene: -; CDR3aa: CASSQFPGRNNEGQFF; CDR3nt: TGCGCCAGCAGCCAATTTCCGGGCCGTAATAATGAGGGGCAGTTCTTC
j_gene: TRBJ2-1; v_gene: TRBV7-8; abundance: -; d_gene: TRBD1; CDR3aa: CASSLVDRGYWDEQFF; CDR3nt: TGTGCCAGCAGCTTAGTGGACAGGGGCTATTGGGATGAGCAGTTCTTC
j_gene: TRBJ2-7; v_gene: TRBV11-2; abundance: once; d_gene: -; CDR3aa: CASSQRQYEQYF; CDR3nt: TGTGCCAGCAGCCAGAGACAATACGAGCAGTACTTC
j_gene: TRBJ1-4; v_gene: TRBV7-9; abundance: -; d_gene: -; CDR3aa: CASSLISRRNEKLFF; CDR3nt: TGTGCCAGCAGCTTAATTAGTAGGAGGAATGAAAAACTGTTTTTT
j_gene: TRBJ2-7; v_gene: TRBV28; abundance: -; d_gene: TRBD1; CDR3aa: CASSLWGQGPYEQYF; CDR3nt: TGTGCCAGCAGTTTATGGGGACAGGGGCCCTACGAGCAGTACTTC
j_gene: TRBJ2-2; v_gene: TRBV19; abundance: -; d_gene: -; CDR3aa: CASSVGQVETGELFF; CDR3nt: TGTGCCAGTAGTGTGGGCCAGGTAGAGACCGGGGAGCTGTTTTTT
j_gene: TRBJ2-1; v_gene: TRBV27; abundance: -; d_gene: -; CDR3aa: CASSSPYNEQFF; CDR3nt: TGTGCCAGCAGTTCCCCGTACAATGAGCAGTTCTTC
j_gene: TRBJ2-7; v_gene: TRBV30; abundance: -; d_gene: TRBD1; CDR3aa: CAWSVRTGPREQYF; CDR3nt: TGTGCCTGGAGTGTAAGGACAGGGCCACGGGAGCAGTACTTC
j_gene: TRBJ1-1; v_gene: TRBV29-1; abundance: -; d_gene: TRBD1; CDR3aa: CSVERGTGTTEAFF; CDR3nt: TGCAGCGTTGAAAGGGGGACAGGGACTACTGAAGCTTTCTTT
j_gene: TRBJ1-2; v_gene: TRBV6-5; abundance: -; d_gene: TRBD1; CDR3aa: CASSYQGTGLSGYTF; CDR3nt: TGTGCCAGCAGTTACCAAGGGACAGGGTTGAGTGGCTACACCTTC
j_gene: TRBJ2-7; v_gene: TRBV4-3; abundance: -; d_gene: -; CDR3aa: CASSSSGGGDVYEQYF; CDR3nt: TGCGCCAGCAGCTCTTCGGGGGGCGGAGATGTCTACGAGCAGTACTTC
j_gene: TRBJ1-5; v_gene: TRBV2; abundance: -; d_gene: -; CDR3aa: CASSDGVWGNQPQHF; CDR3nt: TGTGCCAGCAGTGACGGGGTTTGGGGCAATCAGCCCCAGCATTTT
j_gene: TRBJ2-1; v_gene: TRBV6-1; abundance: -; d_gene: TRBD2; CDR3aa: CASTLGLVSYNEQFF; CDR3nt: TGTGCCAGCACTCTGGGACTAGTCTCCTACAATGAGCAGTTCTTC
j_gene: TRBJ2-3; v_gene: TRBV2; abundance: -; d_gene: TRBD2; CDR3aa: CASRTAWGLARIYWADTQYF; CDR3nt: TGTGCCAGCAGAACGGCTTGGGGACTAGCGAGAATATATTGGGCAGATACGCAGTATTTT
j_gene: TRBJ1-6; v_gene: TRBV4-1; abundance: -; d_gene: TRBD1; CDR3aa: CASRPGTGASRENSPLHF; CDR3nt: TGCGCCAGCAGGCCCGGGACAGGCGCCAGTCGGGAGAATTCACCCCTCCACTTT
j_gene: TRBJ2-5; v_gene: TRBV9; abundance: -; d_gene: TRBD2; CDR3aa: CASSVDGGAIETQYF; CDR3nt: TGTGCCAGCAGCGTAGACGGGGGGGCTATAGAGACCCAGTACTTC
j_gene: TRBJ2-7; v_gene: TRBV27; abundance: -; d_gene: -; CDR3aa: CASSSGGYEQYF; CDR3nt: TGTGCCAGCAGTTCCGGGGGATACGAGCAGTACTTC
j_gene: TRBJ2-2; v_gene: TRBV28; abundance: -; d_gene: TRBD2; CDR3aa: CASSSGLAGGKTGELFF; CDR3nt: TGTGCCAGCAGTTCCGGACTAGCGGGGGGGAAGACCGGGGAGCTGTTTTTT
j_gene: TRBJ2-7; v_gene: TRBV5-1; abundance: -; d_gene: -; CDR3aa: CASSFGGGLDEQYF; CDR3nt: TGCGCCAGCAGCTTTGGGGGGGGCCTGGACGAGCAGTACTTC
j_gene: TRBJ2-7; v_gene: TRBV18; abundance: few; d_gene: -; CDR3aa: CASSPPEGSEQYF; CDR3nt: TGTGCCAGCTCACCACCGGAGGGAAGCGAGCAGTACTTC
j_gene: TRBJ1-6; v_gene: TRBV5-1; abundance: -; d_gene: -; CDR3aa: CASSSRGNSPLHF; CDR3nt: TGCGCCAGCAGCTCCCGGGGGAATTCACCCCTCCACTTT
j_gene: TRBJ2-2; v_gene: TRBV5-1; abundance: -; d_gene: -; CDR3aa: CASSLRNTGELFF; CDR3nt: TGCGCCAGCAGCTTGCGGAACACCGGGGAGCTGTTTTTT
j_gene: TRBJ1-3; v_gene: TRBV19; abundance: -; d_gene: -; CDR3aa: CASSTHKLTSGNTIYF; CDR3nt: TGTGCCAGTAGTACCCATAAACTAACTTCTGGAAACACCATATATTTT
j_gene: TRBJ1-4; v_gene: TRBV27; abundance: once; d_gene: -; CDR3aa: CASSREGEKLFF; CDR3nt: TGTGCCAGCAGTCGGGAGGGAGAAAAACTGTTTTTT
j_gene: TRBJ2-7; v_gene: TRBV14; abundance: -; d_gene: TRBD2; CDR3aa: CASSVSSGGAYEQYF; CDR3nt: TGTGCCAGCAGCGTATCTAGCGGGGGGGCTTACGAGCAGTACTTC
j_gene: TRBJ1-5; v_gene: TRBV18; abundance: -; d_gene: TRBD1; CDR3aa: CASSDRDRVDQPQHF; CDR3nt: TGTGCCAGCTCCGACCGGGACAGGGTTGATCAGCCCCAGCATTTT
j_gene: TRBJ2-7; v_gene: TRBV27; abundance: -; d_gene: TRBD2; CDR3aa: CASRMRLAGGYEQYF; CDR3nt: TGTGCCAGCAGGATGCGCCTAGCGGGGGGTTACGAGCAGTACTTC
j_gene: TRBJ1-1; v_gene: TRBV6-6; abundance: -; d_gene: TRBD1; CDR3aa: CASSRGQEEAFF; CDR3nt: TGTGCCAGCAGCAGGGGGCAGGAAGAAGCTTTCTTT
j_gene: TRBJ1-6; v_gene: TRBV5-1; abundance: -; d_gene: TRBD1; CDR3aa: CASSLVGDRYNSPLHF; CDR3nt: TGCGCCAGCAGCTTGGTGGGGGACAGGTATAATTCACCCCTCCACTTT
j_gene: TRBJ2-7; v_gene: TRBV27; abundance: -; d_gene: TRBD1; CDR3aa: CASSPRDREGYEQYF; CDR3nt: TGTGCCAGCAGCCCACGGGACAGGGAAGGTTACGAGCAGTACTTC
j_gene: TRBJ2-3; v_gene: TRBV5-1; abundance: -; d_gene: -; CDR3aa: CASSQKGSSEIGTDTQYF; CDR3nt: TGCGCCAGCAGCCAGAAAGGTAGTAGCGAGATCGGCACAGATACGCAGTATTTT
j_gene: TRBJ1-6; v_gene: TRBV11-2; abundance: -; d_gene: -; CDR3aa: CASSLGLDSSYNSPLHF; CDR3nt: TGTGCCAGCAGCTTAGGGCTGGACTCATCCTATAATTCACCCCTCCACTTT
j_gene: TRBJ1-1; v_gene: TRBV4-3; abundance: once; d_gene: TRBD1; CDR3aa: CASSPHPDRGPLNTEAFF; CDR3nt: TGCGCCAGCAGCCCCCACCCCGACAGGGGGCCCCTGAACACTGAAGCTTTCTTT
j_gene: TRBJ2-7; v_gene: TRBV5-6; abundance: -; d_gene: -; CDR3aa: CASSLSLLEHEQYF; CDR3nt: TGTGCCAGCAGCTTGAGTCTGCTGGAGCACGAGCAGTACTTC
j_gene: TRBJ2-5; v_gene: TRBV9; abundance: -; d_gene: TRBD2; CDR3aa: CASSVDNSGVQTQYF; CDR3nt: TGTGCCAGCAGCGTGGATAATAGCGGGGTCCAGACCCAGTACTTC
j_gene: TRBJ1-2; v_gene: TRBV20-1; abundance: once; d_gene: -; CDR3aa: CSAAGFGGYTF; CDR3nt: TGCAGTGCTGCAGGGTTTGGTGGCTACACCTTC
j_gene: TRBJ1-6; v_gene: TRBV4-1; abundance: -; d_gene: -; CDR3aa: CASSQGEGQGNSPLHF; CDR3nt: TGCGCCAGCAGTCAAGGCGAGGGACAAGGCAATTCACCCCTCCACTTT